Given below is one TCR beta chain in context. Its antigen is currently unknown. CDR1 and CDR2 from the germline V gene are SGDLS and YYNGEE. Trimming stripped 2 bases from V and 0 bases from J, with 8 bases between. The CDR3 is 15 residues long. The data were obtained in a study of shared clonotypes between healthy human individuals. Genomic DNA per cell subset filled all wells of several immunoSEQ plates. Sorted-subset replicate PCRs used around 200 ng of genomic DNA. This amount corresponded to approximately 30,000 T cell genomes. The repertoire was sequenced with immunoSEQ multiplex PCR; TCRdb's copy has only in-frame clones and lacks some. The sample shows approximately 2.4 million clones, more than 90% of them seen only once. General observations from the study: The sharing of about 5% of naive CD4 clonotypes was seen across a few donors.

The source material was naive CD4+ T cells sorted from blood. As for subset: CD45RA+ positively selected. This TCR was recovered from a young man in good health. The chain recombines TRBV9 with TRBJ1-4, with D uncertain. CDR3 DNA: TGTGCCAGCAGCGTTGACCCGGCAACTAATGAAAAACTGTTTTTT. Its protein is CASSVDPATNEKLFF.